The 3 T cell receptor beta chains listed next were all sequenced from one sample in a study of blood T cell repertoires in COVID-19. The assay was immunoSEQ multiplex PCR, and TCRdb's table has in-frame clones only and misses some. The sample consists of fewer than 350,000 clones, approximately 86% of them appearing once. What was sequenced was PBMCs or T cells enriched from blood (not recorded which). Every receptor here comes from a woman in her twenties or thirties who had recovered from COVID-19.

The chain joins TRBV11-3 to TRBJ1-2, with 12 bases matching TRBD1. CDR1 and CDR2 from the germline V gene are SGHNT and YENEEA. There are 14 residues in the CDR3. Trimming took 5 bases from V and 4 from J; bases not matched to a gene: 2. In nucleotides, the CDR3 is TGTGCCAGCAGCCCGGGACAGGGGGCCTATGGCTACACCTTC. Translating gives CASSPGQGAYGYTF.

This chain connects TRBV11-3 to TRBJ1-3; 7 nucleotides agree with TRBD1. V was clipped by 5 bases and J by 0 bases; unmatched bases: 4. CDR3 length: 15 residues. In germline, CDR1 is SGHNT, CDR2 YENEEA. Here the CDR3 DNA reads TGTGCCAGCAGCCACCGACAGGGCTCTGGAAACACCATATATTTT. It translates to CASSHRQGSGNTIYF.

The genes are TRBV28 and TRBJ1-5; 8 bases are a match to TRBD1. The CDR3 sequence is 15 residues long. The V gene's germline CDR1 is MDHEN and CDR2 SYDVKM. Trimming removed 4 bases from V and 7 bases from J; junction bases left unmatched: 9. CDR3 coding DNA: TGTGCCAGCAGTTCGGGACAGGCGGGGCACCAGCCCCAGCATTTT. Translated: CASSSGQAGHQPQHF.